The 23 T cell receptor beta chains in this list originate from one sample, sequenced in a study of blood T cell repertoires in COVID-19. Measured with immunoSEQ multiplex PCR; TCRdb has only the in-frame clones, and not every one. The table includes roughly 150,000 clones, just under 85% detected once. The sample was PBMCs or T cells enriched from blood (not recorded which). These receptor sequences come from a woman in her forties who had recovered from COVID-19.

This clone has a single count. The rearrangement joins TRBV6-5 to TRBJ1-2; D is unclear. In germline, CDR1 is MNHEY, CDR2 SVGAGI. With 0 bases removed from V and 6 bases from J, the gap between germline ends came to 11 bases. The CDR3 is 14 residues long. CDR3 protein: CASSYSQAGNGYTF. DNA for the CDR3: TGTGCCAGCAGTTACTCGCAGGCCGGCAATGGCTACACCTTC.

The chain uses TRBV9 and TRBJ2-7; 7 positions agree with TRBD1. With 0 bases clipped from V and 3 bases from J, the junction kept 12 bases outside the gene matches. The germline V gene encodes CDR1 SGDLS and CDR2 YYNGEE. This CDR3 spans 17 amino acids. In DNA form, the CDR3 reads TGTGCCAGCAGCGTAGGACAGGGCTCTCCCTTTGGCTACGAGCAGTACTTC. It yields the protein CASSVGQGSPFGYEQYF.

The chain combines TRBV5-1 with TRBJ1-5; D gene unclear. The V gene lost 3 bases and the J gene lost 1 base, with 5 bases spanning the gap. Germline CDR1 SGHRS, CDR2 YFSETQ. The CDR3 totals 13 residues. CDR3 sequence (DNA): TGCGCCAGCAGCTCAGGCAGCAATCAGCCCCAGCATTTT. It specifies CASSSGSNQPQHF.

The chain is built from TRBV5-5 and TRBJ1-2; TRBD1 is a possible D gene (5 bases). The CDR3 runs to 13 residues. V was shortened by 4 bases and J by 7 bases, with 14 bases between the two germline ends. Germline V CDR1 and CDR2: SGHKS, YYEKEE (reference sequence). The CDR3, as DNA: TGTGCCAGCAGCCAGATTGCAGGGTTTGGCTACACCTTC. It codes for CASSQIAGFGYTF.

This clone was detected a few times. The CDR3, as DNA: TGCGCCAGCAGCTTGGAGGGGGACGCGAATTCACCCCTCCACTTT. Amino acids: CASSLEGDANSPLHF. The chain couples TRBV5-1 to TRBJ1-6, with D tentatively TRBD1 (6 bases). Germline CDR1 and CDR2: SGHRS and YFSETQ. Trimming left V 0 bases short and J 7 bases short, with 11 bases between. The CDR3 length is 15 residues.

The chain carries TRBV2 and TRBJ1-2; 10 bases are a match to TRBD1. V was clipped by 7 bases and J by 7 bases; unmatched bases: 15. The germline V gene has CDR1 SNHLY and CDR2 FYNNEI. This CDR3 has 16 amino acids. The CDR3 loop is CASMRAGQGDWGGYTF. CDR3 DNA: TGTGCCAGCATGAGGGCTGGACAGGGGGACTGGGGTGGCTACACCTTC.

V usage is TRBV10-2 and J usage is TRBJ2-6; 7 bases are a match to TRBD1. There are 14 residues in the CDR3. Germline V gives CDR1 WSHSY, CDR2 SAAADI. The ends lost 8 bases at V and 4 bases at J; junction bases unmatched: 5. CDR3 in DNA: TGCGCCAGCCTTGGACAGGAAGGGGCCAACGTCCTGACTTTC. Translation: CASLGQEGANVLTF.

The rearrangement links TRBV4-1 to TRBJ2-1; no reliable D call. V was clipped by 2 bases and J by 6 bases, with 11 bases between them. Germline V gene lookup returns CDR1 MGHRA and CDR2 YSYEKL. The CDR3 is 14 residues long. The DNA of the CDR3 is TGCGCCAGCAGCCAATGGCCCCCCAGCAATGAGCAGTTCTTC. Its protein product is CASSQWPPSNEQFF.

The rearrangement uses TRBV5-4 and TRBJ2-5; TRBD1 is a possible D gene (7 bases). The V end lost 4 bases, the J end lost 1 base, and 14 bases lay between the germline ends. The CDR3 has 15 amino acids. Per germline, CDR1 SGHNT and CDR2 YYREEE (reference sequence). The CDR3 DNA follows: TGTGCCAGCAGCCCCCGACAGGGACTCCAAGAGACCCAGTACTTC. Translated: CASSPRQGLQETQYF.

This chain uses TRBV2 with TRBJ1-6; D gene uncertain. The CDR3 is made up of 14 amino acids. Germline CDR1 and CDR2: SNHLY and FYNNEI. Trimming stripped 4 bases from V and 10 bases from J, with 14 bases between. This CDR3 reads CASSVSLANSPLHF. The CDR3 DNA reads TGTGCCAGCAGTGTTAGCCTCGCGAACTCACCCCTCCACTTT.

This clone was seen just once. This rearrangement joins TRBV3-1 (or the pseudogene TRBV3-2) to TRBJ2-1, with 16 bases that match TRBD2. There are 24 residues in the CDR3. Germline V gene lookup returns CDR1 LGHDT and CDR2 YNNKEL (reference sequence). With V trimmed by 4 bases and J by 1 base, 22 bases remained unmatched. The chain's CDR3 is CASSLGQGRPGLAGGPKSYNEQFF. The CDR3 bases are TGTGCCAGCAGCCTGGGACAGGGGAGGCCGGGACTAGCGGGAGGGCCGAAATCCTACAATGAGCAGTTCTTC.

This chain links TRBV7-9 with TRBJ1-1; possibly TRBD1 for D (6 bases). V was pared by 3 bases and J by 1 base, with 12 bases between. The germline V gene has CDR1 SEHNR and CDR2 FQNEAQ (reference sequence). This CDR3 comprises 15 residues. The CDR3 region has the DNA TGTGCCAGCAGCTTCCGGACAGACGCGAACACTGAAGCTTTCTTT. Residues: CASSFRTDANTEAFF.

The V gene is TRBV6-5, the J gene TRBJ1-1, with 8 positions matching TRBD1. Germline CDR1 MNHEY, CDR2 SVGAGI. V lost 7 bases, J lost 1 base, and 8 bases stayed unmatched. The CDR3 consists of 15 residues. CDR3 amino acids: CASTRSGGWNTEAFF. The CDR3, as DNA: TGTGCCAGCACTCGTTCAGGGGGCTGGAACACTGAAGCTTTCTTT.

This clone appeared once. The gene calls are TRBV9 and TRBJ1-2, with D tentatively TRBD1 (6 bases). The germline V and J ends were trimmed by 3 bases and 2 bases, with 14 bases remaining between them. The CDR3 consists of 15 residues. CDR1 and CDR2 from the germline V gene are SGDLS and YYNGEE. The CDR3 protein is CASSEGGLQNYGYTF. DNA of the CDR3: TGTGCCAGCAGCGAGGGGGGGCTGCAAAACTATGGCTACACCTTC. The whole variable domain, remainder taken from reference TRBV9 and TRBJ1-2, is DSGVTQTPKHLITATGQRVTLRCSPRSGDLSVYWYQQSLDQGLQFLIQYYNGEERAKGNILERFSAQQFPDLHSELNLSSLELGDSALYFCASSEGGLQNYGYTFGSGTRLTVV.

This clone was picked up many times. This chain joins TRBV4-2 and TRBJ2-1; the D gene is possibly TRBD2 (5 bases). Germline CDR1 LGHNA, CDR2 YNFKEQ. V lost 0 bases and J lost 9, with 9 bases in between. This CDR3 region has 13 residues. Here the CDR3 DNA reads TGTGCCAGCAGCCAAGATTATCGGGGTGAGCAGTTCTTC. Its translation is CASSQDYRGEQFF.

This chain joins TRBV27 and TRBJ1-5; weak D call: TRBD1 (6 bases). The CDR3 is made up of 14 amino acids. In germline, CDR1 is MNHEY, CDR2 SMNVEV (reference sequence). With 5 bases removed from V and 4 bases from J, the gap between germline ends came to 12 bases. Here the CDR3 DNA reads TGTGCCAGCAGTACACAGGGAGATAATCAGCCCCAGCATTTT. Its translation: CASSTQGDNQPQHF.

The sample holds one count of this clone. The CDR3 spells CASSPRVLGGLSSYEQYF. As DNA, the CDR3 is TGTGCCAGCAGCCCTCGGGTCCTTGGCGGGTTGAGCTCCTACGAGCAGTACTTC. The chain employs TRBV3-1 (or the pseudogene TRBV3-2) and TRBJ2-7; possible D gene TRBD2, 5 bases. Trimming removed 4 bases from V and 0 bases from J, with 22 bases in between. The CDR3 is 18 residues long. In germline, CDR1 is LGHDT, CDR2 YNNKEL (reference sequence).

This clone was detected a few times. J is TRBJ1-1 and V is TRBV5-1; D call uncertain. CDR1 is SGHRS, CDR2 YFSETQ, per germline. The V end lost 4 bases, the J end lost 5 bases, and 15 bases lay between the germline ends. The CDR3 covers 14 residues. The CDR3 here is CASSPSGTITEAFF. The DNA of the CDR3 is TGCGCCAGCAGCCCCTCCGGTACGATTACTGAAGCTTTCTTT.

CDR3 in amino acids: CASSQDLGRSYEQYF. In DNA form, the CDR3 reads TGTGCCAGCAGCCAAGATCTTGGCAGATCCTACGAGCAGTACTTC. The rearrangement uses TRBV3-1 (or the pseudogene TRBV3-2) and TRBJ2-7; unclear D gene. Trimming left V 0 bases short and J 1 base short, with 10 bases between. The CDR3 extends over 15 amino acids. Germline loops: CDR1 LGHDT, CDR2 YNNKEL (reference sequence).

The chain has TRBV19 and TRBJ1-6; 10 bases are shared with TRBD1. V lost 5 bases to trimming and J lost 11 bases; unmatched junction nucleotides: 24. CDR1 LNHDA and CDR2 SQIVND come from the germline V gene (reference sequence). CDR3 length: 20 residues. The DNA of the CDR3 is TGTGCCAGTAGTCCTCGACCGGGACAGGGGAGGTTCGGTGTCGGACCACCCCTCCACTTT. Translating it yields CASSPRPGQGRFGVGPPLHF. The whole variable domain, remainder taken from reference TRBV19 and TRBJ1-6, is DGGITQSPKYLFRKEGQNVTLSCEQNLNHDAMYWYRQDPGQGLRLIYYSQIVNDFQKGDIAEGYSVSREKKESFPLTVTSAQKNPTAFYLCASSPRPGQGRFGVGPPLHFGNGTRLTVT.

This chain joins TRBV5-1 and TRBJ2-1, with D possibly matching TRBD2 (6 bases). The CDR3 spans 17 residues. Germline V gene lookup returns CDR1 SGHRS and CDR2 YFSETQ. V was pared by 4 bases and J by 0 bases, with 17 bases between. DNA of the CDR3: TGCGCCAGCAGCCTAGGAGGGGCGCGAAGCTCCTACAATGAGCAGTTCTTC. As protein: CASSLGGARSSYNEQFF.

V gene TRBV11-2 combines with J gene TRBJ2-3; weak D call: TRBD2 (5 bases). CDR3 length equals 16 residues. Trimming left V 4 bases short and J 2 bases short, with 16 bases between. Germline loops: CDR1 SGHAT, CDR2 FQNNGV. DNA of the CDR3: TGTGCCAGCAGCTCTATCTATGGACTCTTCACAGATACGCAGTATTTT. Translation: CASSSIYGLFTDTQYF. Drawing the rest from reference TRBV11-2 and TRBJ2-3, the complete variable domain is EAGVAQSPRYKIIEKRQSVAFWCNPISGHATLYWYQQILGQGPKLLIQFQNNGVVDDSQLPKDRFSAERLKGVDSTLKIQPAKLEDSAVYLCASSSIYGLFTDTQYFGPGTRLTVL.

The rearrangement joins TRBV19 to TRBJ1-2, with 7 bases fitting TRBD1. This CDR3 spans 15 amino acids. Germline CDR1 and CDR2: LNHDA and SQIVND (reference sequence). V trimming: 3 bases; J trimming: 4 bases; junction bases outside the gene matches: 8. The CDR3 DNA follows: TGTGCCAGTAGTATCCCCCACGACAGGGTCTATGGCTACACCTTC. Its translation is CASSIPHDRVYGYTF.